This T cell receptor (beta chain) was sequenced for a study of T cell responses to AZD1222 COVID-19 vaccine. Profiled with immunoSEQ multiplex PCR; TCRdb holds only in-frame clones, not every one. Of some 100,000 clones detected, over 75% appear once; the ten largest clones hold roughly 2.7%. On this clone itself: Its antigen is still unknown.

Per germline, CDR1 LNHNV and CDR2 YYDKDF (reference sequence). V lost 4 bases and J 1 base, leaving 12 bases between the germline ends. This CDR3 has 15 residues. Study results and limitations: Spike-specific TCR breadth and depth grew following two AZD1222 doses. Clonal diversity was possibly underestimated, and white British individuals and females predominated among donors.

Second doses at about 4 or about 12 weeks were pooled. The sample here was peripheral blood, taken 28 days after the second AZD1222 dose. The chain employs TRBV15 and TRBJ2-3; possible D gene TRBD1, 5 bases. The sequence came from an adult who received the AZD1222 COVID-19 vaccine. The CDR3 nucleotides read TGTGCCACCAGCAATGATCCGACAGGCACAGATACGCAGTATTTT. This translates into CATSNDPTGTDTQYF.